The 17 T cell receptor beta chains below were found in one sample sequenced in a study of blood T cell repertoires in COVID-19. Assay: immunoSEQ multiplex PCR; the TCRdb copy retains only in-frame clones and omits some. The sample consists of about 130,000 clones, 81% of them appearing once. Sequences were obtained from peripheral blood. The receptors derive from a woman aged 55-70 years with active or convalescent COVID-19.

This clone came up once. The CDR3: CASSYRTDRYYGYTF. The CDR3 bases are TGTGCCAGCAGTTATCGGACAGACAGATACTATGGCTACACCTTC. The chain joins TRBV27 to TRBJ1-2, with D possibly TRBD1 on 6 matching bases. CDR3 size: 15 residues. Trimming pared 4 bases from V and 3 bases from J, leaving 15 bases between. CDR1 is MNHEY and CDR2 is SMNVEV in the germline V gene (reference sequence).

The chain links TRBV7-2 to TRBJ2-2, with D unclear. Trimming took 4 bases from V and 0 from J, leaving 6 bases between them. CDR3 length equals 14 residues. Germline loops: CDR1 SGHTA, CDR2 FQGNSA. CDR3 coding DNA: TGTGCCAGCAGCTCCGGAGCGAACACCGGGGAGCTGTTTTTT. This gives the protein CASSSGANTGELFF.

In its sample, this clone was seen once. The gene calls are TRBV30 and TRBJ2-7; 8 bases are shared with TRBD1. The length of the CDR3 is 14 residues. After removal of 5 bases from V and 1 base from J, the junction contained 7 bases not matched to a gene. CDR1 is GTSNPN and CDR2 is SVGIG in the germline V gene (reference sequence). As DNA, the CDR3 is TGTGCCTGGGTCCTAGGACAGGGTTCCTACGAGCAGTACTTC. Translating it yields CAWVLGQGSYEQYF.

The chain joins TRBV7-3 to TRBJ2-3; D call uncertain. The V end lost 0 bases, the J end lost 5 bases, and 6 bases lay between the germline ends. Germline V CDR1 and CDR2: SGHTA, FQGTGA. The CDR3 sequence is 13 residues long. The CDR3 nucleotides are TGTGCCAGCAGCTTAACCCTTTTAGATACGCAGTATTTT. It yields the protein CASSLTLLDTQYF.

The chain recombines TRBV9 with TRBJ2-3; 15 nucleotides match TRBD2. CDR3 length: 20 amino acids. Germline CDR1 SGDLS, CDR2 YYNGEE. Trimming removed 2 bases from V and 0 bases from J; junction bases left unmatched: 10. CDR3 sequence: CASSVRTSGRAGGSTDTQYF. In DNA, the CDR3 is TGTGCCAGCAGCGTCCGGACTAGCGGGAGGGCCGGAGGGAGCACAGATACGCAGTATTTT.

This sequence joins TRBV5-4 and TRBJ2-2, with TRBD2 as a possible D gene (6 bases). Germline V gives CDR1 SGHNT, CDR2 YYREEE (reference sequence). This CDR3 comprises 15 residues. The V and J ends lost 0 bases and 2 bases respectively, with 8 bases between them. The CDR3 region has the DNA TGTGCCAGCAGCTTGGAGGGACTTAACACCGGGGAGCTGTTTTTT. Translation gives CASSLEGLNTGELFF.

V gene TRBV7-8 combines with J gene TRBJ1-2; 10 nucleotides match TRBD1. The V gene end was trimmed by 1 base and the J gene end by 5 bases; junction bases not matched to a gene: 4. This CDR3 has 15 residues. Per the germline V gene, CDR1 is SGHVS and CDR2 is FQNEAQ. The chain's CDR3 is CASSLGTGGLYGYTF. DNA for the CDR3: TGTGCCAGCAGCTTAGGGACAGGGGGACTATATGGCTACACCTTC.

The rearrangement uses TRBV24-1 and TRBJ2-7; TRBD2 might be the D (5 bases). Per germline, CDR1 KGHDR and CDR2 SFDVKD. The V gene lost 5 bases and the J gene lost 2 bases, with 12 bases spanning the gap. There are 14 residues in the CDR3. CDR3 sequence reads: CATSGGGLTYEQYF. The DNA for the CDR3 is TGTGCCACCAGTGGAGGCGGGTTGACCTACGAGCAGTACTTC.

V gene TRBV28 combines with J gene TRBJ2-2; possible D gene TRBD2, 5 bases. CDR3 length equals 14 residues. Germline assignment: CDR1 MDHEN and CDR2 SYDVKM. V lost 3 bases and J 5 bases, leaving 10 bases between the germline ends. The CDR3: CASSFGNPTGELFF. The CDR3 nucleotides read TGTGCCAGCAGTTTCGGGAATCCTACCGGGGAGCTGTTTTTT. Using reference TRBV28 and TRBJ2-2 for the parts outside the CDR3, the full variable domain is DVKVTQSSRYLVKRTGEKVFLECVQDMDHENMFWYRQDPGLGLRLIYFSYDVKMKEKGDIPEGYSVSREKKERFSLILESASTNQTSMYLCASSFGNPTGELFFGEGSRLTVL.

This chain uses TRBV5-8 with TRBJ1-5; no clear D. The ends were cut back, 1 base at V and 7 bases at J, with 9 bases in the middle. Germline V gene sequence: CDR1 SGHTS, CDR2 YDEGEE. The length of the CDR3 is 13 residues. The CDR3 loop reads CASSLSRFQPQHF. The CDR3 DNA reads TGTGCCAGCAGCTTGTCGAGGTTCCAGCCCCAGCATTTT.

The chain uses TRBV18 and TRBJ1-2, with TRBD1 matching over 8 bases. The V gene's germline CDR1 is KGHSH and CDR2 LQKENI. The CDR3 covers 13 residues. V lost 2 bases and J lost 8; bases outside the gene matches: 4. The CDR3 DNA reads TGTGCCAGCTCACCAGCACAGGGGGGCGGCTACACCTTC. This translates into CASSPAQGGGYTF.

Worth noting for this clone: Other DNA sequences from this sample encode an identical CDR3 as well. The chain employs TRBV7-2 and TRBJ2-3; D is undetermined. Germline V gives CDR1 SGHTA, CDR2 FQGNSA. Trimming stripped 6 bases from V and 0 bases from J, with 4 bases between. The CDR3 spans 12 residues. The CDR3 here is CASSRSTDTQYF. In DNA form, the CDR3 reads TGTGCCAGCAGTCGTAGCACAGATACGCAGTATTTT.

CDR3 coding DNA: TGTGCCAGCAGTGAAGTCGGCTATGGCTACACCTTC. This encodes CASSEVGYGYTF. The chain has TRBV6-1 and TRBJ1-2, with D uncertain. The V and J ends lost 1 base and 4 bases respectively, with 4 bases between them. This CDR3 spans 12 amino acids. Germline loops: CDR1 MNHNS, CDR2 SASEGT.

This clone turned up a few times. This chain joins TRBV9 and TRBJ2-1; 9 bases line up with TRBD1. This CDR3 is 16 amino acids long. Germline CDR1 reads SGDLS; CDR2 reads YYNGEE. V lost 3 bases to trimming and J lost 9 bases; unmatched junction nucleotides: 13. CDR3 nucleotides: TGTGCCAGCAGCGCTAAGGGACAGGGTCTCTTTGGTGAGCAGTTCTTC. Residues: CASSAKGQGLFGEQFF.

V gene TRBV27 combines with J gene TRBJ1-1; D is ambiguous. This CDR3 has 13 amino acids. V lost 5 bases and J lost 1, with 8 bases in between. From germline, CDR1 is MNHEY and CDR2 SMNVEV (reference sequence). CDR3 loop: CASSPTANTEAFF. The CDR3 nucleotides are TGTGCCAGCAGTCCCACAGCGAACACTGAAGCTTTCTTT.

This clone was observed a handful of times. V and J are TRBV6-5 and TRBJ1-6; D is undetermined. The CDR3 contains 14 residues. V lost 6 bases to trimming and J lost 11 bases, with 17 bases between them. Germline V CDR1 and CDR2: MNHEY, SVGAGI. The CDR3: CASRKVALGAPLHF. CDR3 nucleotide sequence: TGTGCCAGCAGAAAGGTGGCCTTGGGAGCACCCCTCCACTTT.

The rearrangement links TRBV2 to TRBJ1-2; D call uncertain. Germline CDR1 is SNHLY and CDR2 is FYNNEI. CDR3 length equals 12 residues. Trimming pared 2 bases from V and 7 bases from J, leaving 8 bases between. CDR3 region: CASSELTTGYTF. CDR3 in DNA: TGTGCCAGCAGTGAATTGACTACTGGCTACACCTTC.